The clone carrying this T cell receptor beta chain has a handful of counts. Its matching antigen is unknown. With V trimmed by 3 bases and J by 8 bases, 9 bases remained unmatched. The CDR3 is 15 residues long. Germline loops: CDR1 PRHDT, CDR2 FYEKMQ (reference sequence). Each CDR3 protein is one row after TCRdb ran MiXCR on the 5' RACE reads. Of a few hundred thousand distinct CDR3 sequences listed, roughly 27% are singletons. The data originate from a study of T-cell memory formation after mild COVID-19. About the research overall: TCR clusters showed largely donor specificity. Study-wide findings and caveats: Pre-infection memory held some responding clones, suggesting pre-existing cross-reactive T cells responded. For contracting clones, CD4+ ones sat mainly in CM and EM, CD8+ in EMRA. Researchers could not confirm that second-wave clones peaking on day 37 targeted SARS-CoV-2.

The chain employs TRBV13 and TRBJ2-1, with 8 bases that match TRBD2. The sequence was obtained from an adult woman who had mild COVID-19 (a few samples of this study predate the infection). Cell type and time point are not known. What was sequenced was PBMCs or a T cell subset sorted from them (not recorded which). The CDR3 DNA sequence: TGTGCCAGCAGCTTTAGCGGGGCCCATGGGGATGAGCAGTTCTTC. This gives the protein CASSFSGAHGDEQFF. The complete variable domain, with remaining parts taken from reference TRBV13 and TRBJ2-1, reads AAGVIQSPRHLIKEKRETATLKCYPIPRHDTVYWYQQGPGQDPQFLISFYEKMQSDKGSIPDRFSAQQFSDYHSELNMSSLELGDSALYFCASSFSGAHGDEQFFGPGTRLTVL.